Following are 27 T cell receptor beta chains from one sample sequenced in a study of control samples from healthy donors and cancer patients. Clones were read by immunoSEQ multiplex PCR, and TCRdb kept only the in-frame ones, dropping some. The table records about 55,000 clones, around 90% of them present only once. Source material: blood. These receptors all come from a man between 50 and 59 years old in good health.

V and J are TRBV10-2 and TRBJ1-1; D uncertain. Germline V gene lookup returns CDR1 WSHSY and CDR2 SAAADI. The CDR3 runs 15 residues. V was cut by 0 bases and J by 0 bases, with 8 bases left in between. CDR3 bases: TGCGCCAGCAGTGAGTCGGGAGGGCTGAACACTGAAGCTTTCTTT. Amino acids: CASSESGGLNTEAFF.

The chain is built from TRBV5-1 and TRBJ1-1; no firm D call. CDR3 length equals 14 residues. V was shortened by 2 bases and J by 4 bases, with 12 bases between the two germline ends. Germline assignment: CDR1 SGHRS and CDR2 YFSETQ. CDR3 sequence: CASSLGGTVTEAFF. The CDR3 region has the DNA TGCGCCAGCAGCTTAGGAGGAACGGTCACTGAAGCTTTCTTT.

V usage is TRBV2 and J usage is TRBJ1-1; D is uncertain. The CDR3 has 14 amino acids. V was shortened by 4 bases and J by 0 bases, with 9 bases between the two germline ends. Germline V lookup: CDR1 SNHLY, CDR2 FYNNEI. The CDR3 bases are TGTGCCAGCAGTGCCCCCGGGATGAACACTGAAGCTTTCTTT. Its translation is CASSAPGMNTEAFF.

Note on this clone: The junction and the germline gene differ at one end; a read error may be behind it. This chain connects TRBV9 to TRBJ1-1; D not resolved. The V gene's germline CDR1 is SGDLS and CDR2 YYNGEE. CDR3 length: 9 residues. CDR3 sequence reads: CASSPLGGF. CDR3 nucleotides: TGTGCCAGCAGCCCTTTGGGTGGATTT.

This sequence joins TRBV19 and TRBJ2-3, with 11 bases matching TRBD1. CDR1 is LNHDA and CDR2 is SQIVND in the germline V gene (reference sequence). The CDR3 is 16 residues long. The V and J ends lost 2 bases and 4 bases, in that order; junction bases with no gene match: 5. CDR3 sequence (DNA): TGTGCCAGTAGTATACGGACAGGGGGCACCCCAGATACGCAGTATTTT. This translates into CASSIRTGGTPDTQYF.

The rearrangement uses TRBV7-3 and TRBJ2-1; D may be TRBD1 (6 bases). The CDR3 runs 11 residues. Germline V gene sequence: CDR1 SGHTA, CDR2 FQGTGA. Deletions cut 5 bases from V and 10 bases from J, with 9 bases between. CDR3 region: CASSPGVEQFF. The CDR3 bases are TGTGCCAGCAGCCCAGGGGTGGAGCAGTTCTTC. Based on the CDR3 plus reference TRBV7-3 and TRBJ2-1, the full variable domain is GAGVSQTPSNKVTEKGKYVELRCDPISGHTALYWYRQSLGQGPEFLIYFQGTGAADDSGLPNDRFFAVRPEGSVSTLKIQRTERGDSAVYLCASSPGVEQFFGPGTRLTVL.

V usage is TRBV6-5 and J usage is TRBJ2-5, with 12 bases identical to TRBD1. From germline, CDR1 is MNHEY and CDR2 SVGAGI. This CDR3 is 15 amino acids long. Losses at the gene ends were 7 bases for V and 5 bases for J; bases not matched to a gene: 8. This chain's CDR3 is CASTPGTGGRETQYF. CDR3 DNA: TGTGCCAGCACCCCGGGGACAGGGGGCAGGGAGACCCAGTACTTC.

The chain uses TRBV19 and TRBJ2-3, with TRBD2 matching over 8 bases. This CDR3 comprises 17 residues. The germline gives CDR1 LNHDA, CDR2 SQIVND (reference sequence). The J segment lost 4 bases and the V segment lost 6 bases, leaving 15 bases of the junction unmatched. CDR3 amino acids: CASSRGWTGGQADTQYF. The CDR3 DNA reads TGTGCCAGTAGCCGAGGATGGACGGGAGGGCAAGCAGATACGCAGTATTTT.

The chain couples TRBV28 to TRBJ1-2; D is undetermined. Between the trimmed V and J ends, which lost 7 bases and 8 bases, there was a span of 11 bases. This CDR3 comprises 11 residues. CDR1 MDHEN and CDR2 SYDVKM come from the germline V gene. The CDR3 DNA is TGTGCCAGCACCTCGACTGACGGCTACACCTTC. Protein product: CASTSTDGYTF.

The V and J genes are TRBV6-5 and TRBJ2-5, with 7 bases lining up with TRBD1. This CDR3 is 14 amino acids long. Losses at the gene ends were 10 bases for V and 2 bases for J; bases not matched to a gene: 10. The germline CDR1 and CDR2 sequences are MNHEY and SVGAGI. The CDR3 DNA is TGTGCCACCAAAATCCGGGACAGTCAAGAGACCCAGTACTTC. Translation: CATKIRDSQETQYF.

The chain links TRBV28 to TRBJ2-1; 13 bases agree with TRBD2. CDR1 and CDR2 from the germline V gene are MDHEN and SYDVKM. This CDR3 is built from 17 residues. The ends lost 4 bases at V and 4 bases at J; junction bases unmatched: 7. Here the CDR3 DNA reads TGTGCCAGCAGTTCTCGATGGACTAGCGGGAGTTACAATGAGCAGTTCTTC. This gives the protein CASSSRWTSGSYNEQFF.

The rearrangement uses TRBV28 and TRBJ2-2, with D perhaps matching TRBD1 or TRBD2 (7 bases each). The germline V gene encodes CDR1 MDHEN and CDR2 SYDVKM. V lost 3 bases and J lost 5, with 16 bases in between. The CDR3 loop spans 16 amino acids. As DNA, the CDR3 is TGTGCCAGCAGTTTGTGGGAGGGGGCCGGGACCGGGGAGCTGTTTTTT. Translated: CASSLWEGAGTGELFF.

The chain links TRBV30 to TRBJ1-1, with D possibly TRBD1 on 5 matching bases. Germline V gene lookup returns CDR1 GTSNPN and CDR2 SVGIG (reference sequence). The length of the CDR3 is 13 residues. V gave up 1 base and J gave up 0 bases, with 6 bases separating them. Here the CDR3 reads CAWSDRLNTEAFF. CDR3 nucleotides: TGTGCCTGGAGTGACAGGCTGAACACTGAAGCTTTCTTT.

The chain employs TRBV19 and TRBJ1-2; D ambiguous. CDR3 length: 14 amino acids. Germline V gene data show CDR1 as LNHDA and CDR2 as SQIVND (reference sequence). V lost 6 bases, J lost 6 bases, and 17 bases lay in between. The CDR3 sequence is CASREKATRNGYTF. In nucleotides, the CDR3 is TGTGCCAGTAGGGAAAAGGCTACAAGAAATGGCTACACCTTC.

This chain connects TRBV4-3 to TRBJ2-5; 7 nucleotides align to TRBD2. Per the germline V gene, CDR1 is LGHNA and CDR2 is YSLEER. V was pared by 0 bases and J by 3 bases, with 13 bases of the junction left unmatched. The CDR3 is 18 amino acids. The CDR3 loop reads CASSQDLGLVGREETQYF. As DNA, the CDR3 is TGCGCCAGCAGCCAAGATCTAGGACTAGTCGGTAGGGAAGAGACCCAGTACTTC.

V gene TRBV4-3 combines with J gene TRBJ2-1, with 9 bases aligning to TRBD2. The CDR3 is 15 amino acids. Germline CDR1 and CDR2: LGHNA and YSLEER. V gave up 4 bases and J gave up 7 bases; unmatched junction bases: 8. The CDR3 loop reads CASSPGVAGENEQFF. As DNA, the CDR3 is TGCGCCAGCAGCCCCGGGGTAGCGGGAGAGAATGAGCAGTTCTTC.

This clone was found once. This chain links TRBV6-5 with TRBJ1-2; possible D gene TRBD1, 5 bases. Looked up from germline, CDR1 is MNHEY and CDR2 is SVGAGI. The V and J ends lost 8 bases and 2 bases respectively, with 15 bases between them. This CDR3 comprises 14 residues. CDR3 sequence reads: CASGGVRANYGYTF. CDR3 DNA sequence: TGTGCCAGCGGGGGGGTGAGGGCGAACTATGGCTACACCTTC.

The rearrangement uses TRBV12-3 or TRBV12-4 and TRBJ1-6; the match to TRBD1 covers 7 bases. Unmatched junction bases numbered 7, after V lost 7 bases and J lost 16 bases. The CDR3 totals 11 residues. CDR3 nucleotides: TGTGCCAGCACCCGGGACAGTAGACTCCACTTT. Translated, it gives CASTRDSRLHF.

This clone turned up a few times. The chain carries TRBV28 and TRBJ2-7; TRBD1 matches 7 bases. The V gene end was trimmed by 3 bases and the J gene end by 1 base; junction bases not matched to a gene: 3. The germline CDR1 and CDR2 sequences are MDHEN and SYDVKM. The CDR3 extends over 14 amino acids. The CDR3 loop reads CASSFGTDSYEQYF. CDR3 in DNA: TGTGCCAGCAGTTTCGGGACAGATTCCTACGAGCAGTACTTC.

The chain recombines TRBV28 with TRBJ2-7, with unresolved D. The CDR3 loop spans 13 amino acids. In germline, CDR1 is MDHEN, CDR2 SYDVKM. V gave up 3 bases and J gave up 3 bases, with 9 bases separating them. The CDR3 nucleotides are TGTGCCAGCAGTTTGGACGGTTACTACGAGCAGTACTTC. Residues: CASSLDGYYEQYF.

V usage is TRBV7-3 and J usage is TRBJ2-5; 7 bases are shared with TRBD2. The CDR3 spans 13 residues. CDR1 is SGHTA, CDR2 FQGTGA, per germline. With 4 bases clipped from V and 4 bases from J, the junction kept 3 bases outside the gene matches. Here the CDR3 DNA reads TGTGCCAGCAGCTCAGTAGCGGGAGAGACCCAGTACTTC. Its protein is CASSSVAGETQYF. Variable domain in full (rest from reference TRBV7-3 and TRBJ2-5): GAGVSQTPSNKVTEKGKYVELRCDPISGHTALYWYRQSLGQGPEFLIYFQGTGAADDSGLPNDRFFAVRPEGSVSTLKIQRTERGDSAVYLCASSSVAGETQYFGPGTRLLVL.

This chain connects TRBV27 to TRBJ2-7, with D perhaps matching TRBD2 (7 bases). Between the trimmed V and J ends, which lost 3 bases and 5 bases, there was a span of 14 bases. CDR1 is MNHEY, CDR2 SMNVEV, per germline (reference sequence). The CDR3 spans 14 residues. CDR3 bases: TGTGCCAGCAGTTTGGGGGGGGCAAGCAACGAGCAGTACTTC. Translating it yields CASSLGGASNEQYF.

This chain joins TRBV6-6 and TRBJ1-4, with a tentative D call TRBD1 (5 bases). The CDR3 is 15 amino acids. Trimming took 5 bases from V and 8 from J, leaving 18 bases between them. CDR1 and CDR2 from the germline V gene are MNHNY and SVGAGI (reference sequence). The CDR3 nucleotides read TGTGCCAGCAGTACTGATCCGGGACGGCGGGAAAAACTGTTTTTT. It is translated as CASSTDPGRREKLFF.

This clone was seen a single time. This chain joins TRBV7-2 and TRBJ1-1; no firm D call. This CDR3 has 12 residues. V lost 5 bases and J 1 base, leaving 5 bases between the germline ends. Per germline, CDR1 SGHTA and CDR2 FQGNSA. The CDR3 sequence is CASSRRNTEAFF. The CDR3 nucleotides are TGTGCCAGCAGCCGTCGGAACACTGAAGCTTTCTTT.

The CDR3 protein is CASSLALKGAGGMNTEAFF. The CDR3 DNA follows: TGCGCCAGCAGCTTGGCCCTTAAGGGGGCAGGGGGCATGAACACTGAAGCTTTCTTT. The chain couples TRBV5-1 to TRBJ1-1, with 8 bases identical to TRBD1. Trimming removed 0 bases from V and 0 bases from J; junction bases left unmatched: 13. CDR3 length equals 19 residues. Germline V gives CDR1 SGHRS, CDR2 YFSETQ.

V usage is TRBV7-2 and J usage is TRBJ2-1, with D unresolved. This CDR3 has 11 amino acids. Trimming pared 8 bases from V and 8 bases from J, leaving 10 bases between. CDR1 and CDR2 (germline): SGHTA, FQGNSA. CDR3 nucleotides: TGTGCCAGCGGCCCGGTGTATGAGCAGTTCTTC. This codes for CASGPVYEQFF. Full variable domain (rest looked up from reference TRBV7-2 and TRBJ2-1): GAGVSQSPSNKVTEKGKDVELRCDPISGHTALYWYRQSLGQGLEFLIYFQGNSAPDKSGLPSDRFSAERTGGSVSTLTIQRTQQEDSAVYLCASGPVYEQFFGPGTRLTVL.

This clone turned up a few times. The chain has TRBV9 and TRBJ1-4; possible D gene TRBD1, 6 bases. This CDR3 contains 16 residues. V lost 0 bases and J lost 8, with 17 bases in between. CDR1 SGDLS and CDR2 YYNGEE come from the germline V gene. The CDR3 DNA is TGTGCCAGCAGCGTAGCGCCGGGAGGGGGGAACGAAAAACTGTTTTTT. Protein: CASSVAPGGGNEKLFF. Filled out from reference TRBV9 and TRBJ1-4, the complete variable domain reads DSGVTQTPKHLITATGQRVTLRCSPRSGDLSVYWYQQSLDQGLQFLIQYYNGEERAKGNILERFSAQQFPDLHSELNLSSLELGDSALYFCASSVAPGGGNEKLFFGSGTQLSVL.